The 10 T cell receptor beta chains given below trace back to one sample, sequenced in a study of cytomegalovirus exposure and HLA in healthy donors. The PCR ran on 60 Vbeta and 13 Jbeta primers. Using immunoSEQ multiplex PCR, the repertoire was profiled, and TCRdb retains in-frame clones only, with some absent. The table includes hundreds of thousands of clones, about 77% detected once. Material: PBMCs. The receptor set was obtained from a boy between 10 and 17 years old in good health and CMV-seronegative.

This chain links TRBV9 with TRBJ1-5, with TRBD1 matching 9 bases. The CDR3 has 14 residues. The V gene's germline CDR1 is SGDLS and CDR2 YYNGEE. V gave up 4 bases and J gave up 6 bases; unmatched junction bases: 5. CDR3 in DNA: TGTGCCAGCAGCCCCACAGGGGGCACTCAGCCCCAGCATTTT. Translation gives CASSPTGGTQPQHF.

In this sample, this clone turned up a few times. V and J are TRBV6-1 and TRBJ1-5; 8 nucleotides agree with TRBD1. The CDR3 loop spans 14 amino acids. V lost 3 bases and J lost 10; bases outside the gene matches: 8. The germline V gene has CDR1 MNHNS and CDR2 SASEGT. The CDR3, as DNA: TGTGCCAGCAGTGAGGGACAGGCCTATCTCCCCCAGCATTTT. Amino acids: CASSEGQAYLPQHF.

The J gene is TRBJ1-1, the V gene TRBV5-1; D remains ambiguous. The CDR3 runs to 13 residues. CDR1 is SGHRS and CDR2 is YFSETQ in the germline V gene. Trimming pared 2 bases from V and 5 bases from J, leaving 10 bases between. CDR3 sequence: CASSFGGRTEAFF. DNA of the CDR3: TGCGCCAGCAGCTTTGGAGGGCGGACTGAAGCTTTCTTT.

The chain has TRBV6-6 and TRBJ2-7; maybe TRBD2 (5 bases). The V end lost 0 bases, the J end lost 0 bases, and 12 bases lay between the germline ends. There are 16 residues in the CDR3. Germline assignment: CDR1 MNHNY and CDR2 SVGAGI (reference sequence). CDR3 in amino acids: CASSYSPGYGSYEQYF. DNA for the CDR3: TGTGCCAGCAGTTACTCGCCGGGGTACGGCTCCTACGAGCAGTACTTC.

This clone was seen once. The V call is TRBV5-6, the J call TRBJ2-3; D gene uncertain. The CDR3 length is 16 residues. CDR1 is SGHDT, CDR2 YYEEEE, per germline. Trimming removed 1 base at V and 1 base at J, with 13 bases between. The CDR3 nucleotides are TGTGCCAGCAGCTTGTATGGCCTCGCTGGCACAGATACGCAGTATTTT. Amino acid sequence: CASSLYGLAGTDTQYF.

The rearrangement links TRBV19 to TRBJ1-5; D is ambiguous. Germline assignment: CDR1 LNHDA and CDR2 SQIVND (reference sequence). The CDR3 length is 13 residues. The germline V and J ends were trimmed by 10 bases and 0 bases, with 10 bases remaining between them. DNA for the CDR3: TGTGCCACGTGTCGGGGTAGCAATCAGCCCCAGCATTTT. This codes for CATCRGSNQPQHF.

The chain employs TRBV19 and TRBJ2-1; 15 nucleotides align to TRBD2. There are 19 residues in the CDR3. The ends lost 2 bases at V and 9 bases at J; junction bases unmatched: 14. Germline V CDR1 and CDR2: LNHDA, SQIVND (reference sequence). As DNA, the CDR3 is TGTGCCAGTAGTATAAGGGGACTAGCGGGAGGCCGAGTTTCTGCTGAGCAGTTCTTC. Residues: CASSIRGLAGGRVSAEQFF.

The rearrangement joins TRBV6-5 to TRBJ1-3; 8 bases agree with TRBD1. This CDR3 region has 15 residues. CDR1 is MNHEY, CDR2 SVGAGI, per germline. Losses at the gene ends were 6 bases for V and 0 bases for J; bases not matched to a gene: 4. The CDR3 spells CASSRQGISGNTIYF. The CDR3 nucleotides are TGTGCCAGCAGCCGACAGGGGATCTCTGGAAACACCATATATTTT.

This chain connects TRBV29-1 to TRBJ1-1; D unresolved. The V and J ends lost 4 bases and 0 bases respectively, with 9 bases between them. This CDR3 is 13 amino acids long. From germline, CDR1 is SQVTM and CDR2 ANQGSEA. CDR3 sequence: CSVGNSMNTEAFF. CDR3 bases: TGCAGCGTTGGAAACAGCATGAACACTGAAGCTTTCTTT. Based on the CDR3 plus reference TRBV29-1 and TRBJ1-1, the full variable domain is SAVISQKPSRDICQRGTSLTIQCQVDSQVTMMFWYRQQPGQSLTLIATANQGSEATYESGFVIDKFPISRPNLTFSTLTVSNMSPEDSSIYLCSVGNSMNTEAFFGQGTRLTVV.

V is TRBV10-3 and J is TRBJ2-6; tentatively, D is TRBD2 (7 bases). Germline V gives CDR1 ENHRY, CDR2 SYGVKD. Trimming took off 8 bases at V and 4 bases at J, with 12 bases between the two ends. The CDR3 spans 14 residues. The CDR3 is CAIRGASGANVLTF. The CDR3 DNA is TGTGCCATCCGGGGGGCCTCCGGGGCCAACGTCCTGACTTTC.